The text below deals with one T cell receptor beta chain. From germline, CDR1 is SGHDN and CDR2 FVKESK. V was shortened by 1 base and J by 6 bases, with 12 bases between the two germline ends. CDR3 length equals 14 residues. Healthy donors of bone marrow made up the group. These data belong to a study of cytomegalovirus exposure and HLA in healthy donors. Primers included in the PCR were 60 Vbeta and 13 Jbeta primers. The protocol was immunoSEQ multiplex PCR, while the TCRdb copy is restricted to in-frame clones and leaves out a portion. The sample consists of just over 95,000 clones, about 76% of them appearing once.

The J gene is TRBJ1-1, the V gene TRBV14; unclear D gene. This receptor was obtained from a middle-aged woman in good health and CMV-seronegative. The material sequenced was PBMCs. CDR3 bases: TGTGCCAGCAGCCAAGGGGAGTGGATCTCTGAAGCTTTCTTT. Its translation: CASSQGEWISEAFF.